This TCR beta chain was obtained from a study of blood T cell repertoires in COVID-19. The CDR3 extends over 15 amino acids. Trimming left V 6 bases short and J 3 bases short, with 17 bases between. Germline CDR1 MNHEY, CDR2 SVGAGI. Per the study methods: Amplifying reference gene primers gave estimates of nucleated cell counts. Clones were read by immunoSEQ multiplex PCR, and TCRdb kept only the in-frame ones, dropping some. Clone size and the V and J calls come from that table; the DNA yielded D and trimming. Seen here are about 330,000 clones, around 87% observed once, and the top ten hold approximately 4%.

This TCR was recovered from a woman in her 50s with active or convalescent COVID-19. The chain links TRBV6-5 to TRBJ1-2, with a tentative D call TRBD1 (5 bases). What was sequenced was peripheral blood. The CDR3 is CASSPVFGGDYGYTF. The DNA of the CDR3 is TGTGCCAGCAGCCCCGTTTTTGGGGGGGACTATGGCTACACCTTC.